This T cell receptor beta chain was retrieved from a study of Graves' ophthalmopathy and Graves' hyperthyroidism. Study-wide findings and caveats: Built on 13 signatures, a model told ophthalmopathy apart from stable hyperthyroidism with approximately 91% sensitivity and under 83% specificity. The blood repertoire also included most expanded thyroid clonotypes above 0.001 frequency.

Only one count was recorded for this clonotype. What it binds is not known. Germline lookup yields CDR1 LNHDA and CDR2 SQIVND (reference sequence). The CDR3 length is 13 residues. After removal of 10 bases from V and 0 bases from J, the junction contained 5 bases not matched to a gene. RNA transcripts yielded amplified TCR beta CDR3 regions. After a first-round RT-PCR with HTBI primers, a second-round multiplex PCR was run. In TCRdb, the multiplex PCR reads were re-called with MiXCR into one record per CDR3 protein. The sample has some 170,000 distinct CDR3 sequences; under 45% are singletons. This clonotype was sampled from a man aged 25-45 years with Graves' ophthalmopathy. What was sequenced was peripheral blood. V gene TRBV19 combines with J gene TRBJ1-1; 7 bases map to TRBD1. CDR3 in DNA: TGTGCCACTGGGACAGCTATGAACACTGAAGCTTTCTTT. It is translated as CATGTAMNTEAFF. Drawing the rest from reference TRBV19 and TRBJ1-1, the complete variable domain is DGGITQSPKYLFRKEGQNVTLSCEQNLNHDAMYWYRQDPGQGLRLIYYSQIVNDFQKGDIAEGYSVSREKKESFPLTVTSAQKNPTAFYLCATGTAMNTEAFFGQGTRLTVV.